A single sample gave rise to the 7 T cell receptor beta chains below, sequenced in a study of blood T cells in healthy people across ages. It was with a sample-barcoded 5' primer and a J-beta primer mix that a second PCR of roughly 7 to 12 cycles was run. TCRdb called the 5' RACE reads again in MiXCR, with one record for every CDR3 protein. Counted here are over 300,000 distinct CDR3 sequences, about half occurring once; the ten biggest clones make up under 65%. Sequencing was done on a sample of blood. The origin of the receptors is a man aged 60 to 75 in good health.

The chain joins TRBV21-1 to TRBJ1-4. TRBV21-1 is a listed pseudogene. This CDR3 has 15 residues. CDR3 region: CASSKAEGWDEKLFF. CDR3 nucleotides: TGTGCCAGCAGCAAAGCAGAGGGTTGGGATGAAAAACTGTTTTTT.

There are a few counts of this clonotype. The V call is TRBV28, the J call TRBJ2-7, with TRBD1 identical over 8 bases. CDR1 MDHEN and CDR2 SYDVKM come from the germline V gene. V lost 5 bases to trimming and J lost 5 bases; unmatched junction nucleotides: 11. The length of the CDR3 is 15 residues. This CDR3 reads CASSVSDRARNEQYF. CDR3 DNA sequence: TGTGCCAGCAGTGTTTCGGACAGGGCAAGGAACGAGCAGTACTTC.

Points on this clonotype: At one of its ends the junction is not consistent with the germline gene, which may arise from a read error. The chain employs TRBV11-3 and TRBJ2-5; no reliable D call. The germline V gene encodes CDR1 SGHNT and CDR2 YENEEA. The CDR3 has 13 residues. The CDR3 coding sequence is TGTGCCAGTAGCTTAAGTCCTGACCGAACCCAGTACTTC. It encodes CASSLSPDRTQYF.

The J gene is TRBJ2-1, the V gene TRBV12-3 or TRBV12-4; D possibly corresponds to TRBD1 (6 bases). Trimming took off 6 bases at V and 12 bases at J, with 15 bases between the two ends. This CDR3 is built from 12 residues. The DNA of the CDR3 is TGTGCCAGCAGCTTGAGGGCCAGGGGGCAGTTCTTC. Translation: CASSLRARGQFF.

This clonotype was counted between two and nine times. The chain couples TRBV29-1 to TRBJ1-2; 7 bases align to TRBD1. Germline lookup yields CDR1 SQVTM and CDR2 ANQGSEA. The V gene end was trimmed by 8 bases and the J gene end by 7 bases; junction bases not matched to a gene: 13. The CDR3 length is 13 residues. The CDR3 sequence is CSHRGPGVGGYTF. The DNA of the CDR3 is TGCAGCCACAGGGGCCCGGGAGTAGGTGGCTACACCTTC. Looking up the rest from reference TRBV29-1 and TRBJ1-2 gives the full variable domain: SAVISQKPSRDICQRGTSLTIQCQVDSQVTMMFWYRQQPGQSLTLIATANQGSEATYESGFVIDKFPISRPNLTFSTLTVSNMSPEDSSIYLCSHRGPGVGGYTFGSGTRLTVV.

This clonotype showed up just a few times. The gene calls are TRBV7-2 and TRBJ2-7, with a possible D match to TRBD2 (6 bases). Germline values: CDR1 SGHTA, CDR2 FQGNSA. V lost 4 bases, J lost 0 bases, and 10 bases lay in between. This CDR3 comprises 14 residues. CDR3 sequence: CASSSGGSSYEQYF. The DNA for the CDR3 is TGTGCCAGCAGCTCAGGAGGGAGCTCCTACGAGCAGTACTTC.

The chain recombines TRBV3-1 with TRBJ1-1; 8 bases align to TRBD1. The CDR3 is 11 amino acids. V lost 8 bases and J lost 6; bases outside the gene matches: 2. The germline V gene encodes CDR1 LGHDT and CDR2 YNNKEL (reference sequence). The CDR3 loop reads CASGQGSEAFF. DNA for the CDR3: TGTGCCAGCGGACAGGGCTCTGAAGCTTTCTTT.